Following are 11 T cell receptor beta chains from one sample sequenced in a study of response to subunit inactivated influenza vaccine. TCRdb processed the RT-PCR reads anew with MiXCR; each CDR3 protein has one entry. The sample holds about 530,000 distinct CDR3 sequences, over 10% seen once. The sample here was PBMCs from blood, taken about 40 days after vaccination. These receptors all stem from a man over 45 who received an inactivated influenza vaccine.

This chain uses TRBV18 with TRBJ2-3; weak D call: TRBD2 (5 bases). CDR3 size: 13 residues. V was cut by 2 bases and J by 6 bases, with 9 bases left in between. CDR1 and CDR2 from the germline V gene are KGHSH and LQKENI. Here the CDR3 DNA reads TGTGCCAGCTCACCATATTCGGGGGATACGCAGTATTTT. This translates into CASSPYSGDTQYF.

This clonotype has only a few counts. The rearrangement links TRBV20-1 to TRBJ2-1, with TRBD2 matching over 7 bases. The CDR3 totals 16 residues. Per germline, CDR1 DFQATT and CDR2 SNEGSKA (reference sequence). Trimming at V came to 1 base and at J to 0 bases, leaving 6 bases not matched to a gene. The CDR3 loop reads CSARARRESSYNEQFF. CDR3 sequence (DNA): TGCAGTGCTAGAGCTCGGCGGGAGAGCTCCTACAATGAGCAGTTCTTC.

As DNA, the CDR3 is TGTGCCAGCAGTCCTACCAATTCAGGAAAGACCCAGTACTTC. Its protein product is CASSPTNSGKTQYF. The chain employs TRBV7-9 and TRBJ2-5; the D is unclear. The CDR3 runs 14 residues. Germline V gene lookup returns CDR1 SEHNR and CDR2 FQNEAQ (reference sequence). V was pared by 6 bases and J by 6 bases, with 17 bases between. The whole variable domain, filled in from reference TRBV7-9 and TRBJ2-5, reads DTGVSQNPRHKITKRGQNVTFRCDPISEHNRLYWYRQTLGQGPEFLTYFQNEAQLEKSRLLSDRFSAERPKGSFSTLEIQRTEQGDSAMYLCASSPTNSGKTQYFGPGTRLLVL.

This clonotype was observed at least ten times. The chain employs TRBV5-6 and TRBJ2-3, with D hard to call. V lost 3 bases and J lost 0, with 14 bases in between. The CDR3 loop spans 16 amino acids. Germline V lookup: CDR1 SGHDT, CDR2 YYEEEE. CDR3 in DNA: TGTGCCAGCAGCTCCCTCGTGCGTACTAGCACAGATACGCAGTATTTT. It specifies CASSSLVRTSTDTQYF.

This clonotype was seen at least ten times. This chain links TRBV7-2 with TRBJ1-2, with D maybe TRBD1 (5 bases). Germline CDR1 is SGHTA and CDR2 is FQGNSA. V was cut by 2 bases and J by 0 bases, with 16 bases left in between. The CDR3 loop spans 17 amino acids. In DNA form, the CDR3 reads TGTGCCAGCAGCTTACAGGCAGGGTTGTCAGCTAACTATGGCTACACCTTC. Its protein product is CASSLQAGLSANYGYTF.

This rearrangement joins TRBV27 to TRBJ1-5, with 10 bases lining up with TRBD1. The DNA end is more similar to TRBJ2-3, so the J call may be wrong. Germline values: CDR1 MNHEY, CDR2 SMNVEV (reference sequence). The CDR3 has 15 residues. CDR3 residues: CASSFRQGANQPQYF. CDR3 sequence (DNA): TGTGCCAGCAGCTTCCGACAGGGGGCGAATCAGCCCCAGTATTTT.

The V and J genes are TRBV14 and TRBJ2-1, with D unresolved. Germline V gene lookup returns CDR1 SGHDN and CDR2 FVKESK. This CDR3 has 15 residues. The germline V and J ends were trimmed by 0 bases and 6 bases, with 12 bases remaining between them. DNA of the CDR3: TGTGCCAGCAGCCAAGAGGGAAGGGTTGGCAATGAGCAGTTCTTC. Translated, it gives CASSQEGRVGNEQFF.

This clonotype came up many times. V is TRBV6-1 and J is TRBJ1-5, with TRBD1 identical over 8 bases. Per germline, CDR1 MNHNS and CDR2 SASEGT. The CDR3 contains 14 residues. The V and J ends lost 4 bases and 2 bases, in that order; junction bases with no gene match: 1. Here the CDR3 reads CASSGGQGNQPQHF. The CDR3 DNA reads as TGTGCCAGCAGTGGGGGACAGGGCAATCAGCCCCAGCATTTT.

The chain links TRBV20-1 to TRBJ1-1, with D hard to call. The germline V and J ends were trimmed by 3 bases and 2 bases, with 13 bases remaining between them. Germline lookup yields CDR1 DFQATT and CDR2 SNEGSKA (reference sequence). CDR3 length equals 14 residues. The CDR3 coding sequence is TGCAGTGCTAGGGCCCGGTCGGGAAACACTGAAGCTTTCTTT. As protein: CSARARSGNTEAFF.

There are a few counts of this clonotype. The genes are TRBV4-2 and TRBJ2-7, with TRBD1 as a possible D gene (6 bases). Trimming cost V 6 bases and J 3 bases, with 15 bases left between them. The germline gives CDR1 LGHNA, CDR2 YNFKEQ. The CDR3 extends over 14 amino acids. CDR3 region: CASSRNTGLYEQYF. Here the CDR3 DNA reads TGTGCCAGCAGTCGAAATACAGGGCTCTACGAGCAGTACTTC.

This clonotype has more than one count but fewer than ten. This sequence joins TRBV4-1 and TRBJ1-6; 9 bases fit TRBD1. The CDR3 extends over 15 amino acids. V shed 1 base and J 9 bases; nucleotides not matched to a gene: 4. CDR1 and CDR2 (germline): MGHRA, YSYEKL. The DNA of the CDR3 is TGCGCCAGCAGCCAAGTTGGACAGGGGTTTTCACCCCTCCACTTT. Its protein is CASSQVGQGFSPLHF.